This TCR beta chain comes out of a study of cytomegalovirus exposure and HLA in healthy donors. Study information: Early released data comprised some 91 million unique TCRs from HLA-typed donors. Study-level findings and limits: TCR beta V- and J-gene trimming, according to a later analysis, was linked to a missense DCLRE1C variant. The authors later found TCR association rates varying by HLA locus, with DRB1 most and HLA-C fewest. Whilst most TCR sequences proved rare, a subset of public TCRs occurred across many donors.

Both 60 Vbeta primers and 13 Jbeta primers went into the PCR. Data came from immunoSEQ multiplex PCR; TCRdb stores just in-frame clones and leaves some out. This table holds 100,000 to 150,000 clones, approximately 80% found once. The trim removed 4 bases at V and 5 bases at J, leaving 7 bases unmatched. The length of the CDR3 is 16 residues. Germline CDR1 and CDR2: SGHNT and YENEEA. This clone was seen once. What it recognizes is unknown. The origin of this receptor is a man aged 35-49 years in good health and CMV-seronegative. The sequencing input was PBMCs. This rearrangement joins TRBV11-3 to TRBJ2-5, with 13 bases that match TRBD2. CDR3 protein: CASSSGTSGVRETQYF. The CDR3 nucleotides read TGTGCCAGCAGCTCCGGGACTAGCGGGGTCCGGGAGACCCAGTACTTC.